Listed below are T cell receptor beta chains from one sample, sequenced in a study of cytomegalovirus exposure and HLA in healthy donors. Assay used: immunoSEQ multiplex PCR; TCRdb lists only in-frame clones, some missing. Of approximately 150,000 clones listed, approximately 80% are singletons. Sequencing was done on a sample of PBMCs. The source is a woman under 30 in good health and CMV-seropositive. CDR3s include the opening cysteine and the closing phenylalanine or tryptophan. D genes are given only for firm matches. Not every row has a clone size; where given, it reads once, few, many or a size class.

v_call: TRBV7-9
d_call: NA
clone_size: NA
j_call: TRBJ2-7
cdr3_aa: CASSLGPGPYEQYF
cdr3_nt: TGTGCCAGCAGCTTAGGGCCGGGTCCCTACGAGCAGTACTTC

v_call: TRBV19
d_call: NA
clone_size: NA
j_call: TRBJ2-1
cdr3_aa: CASSPGHPGGEQFF
cdr3_nt: TGTGCCAGTAGTCCGGGACACCCGGGGGGTGAGCAGTTCTTC

v_call: TRBV27
d_call: TRBD1
clone_size: NA
j_call: TRBJ2-6
cdr3_aa: CASSPGQGKSGANVLTF
cdr3_nt: TGTGCCAGCAGTCCGGGACAGGGAAAATCTGGGGCCAACGTCCTGACTTTC

v_call: TRBV5-6
d_call: TRBD2
clone_size: NA
j_call: TRBJ2-3
cdr3_aa: CASSLFLAGRTDTQYF
cdr3_nt: TGTGCCAGCAGCTTGTTTCTAGCGGGGCGCACAGATACGCAGTATTTT

v_call: TRBV27
d_call: TRBD1
clone_size: NA
j_call: TRBJ1-1
cdr3_aa: CASSFKRQGKNTEAFF
cdr3_nt: TGTGCCAGCAGTTTCAAACGACAGGGGAAGAACACTGAAGCTTTCTTT

v_call: TRBV30
d_call: TRBD2
clone_size: NA
j_call: TRBJ2-3
cdr3_aa: CAWSEGGGADTQYF
cdr3_nt: TGTGCCTGGAGTGAAGGCGGGGGGGCCGATACGCAGTATTTT

v_call: TRBV30
d_call: NA
clone_size: NA
j_call: TRBJ1-1
cdr3_aa: CAWRNAGVSEAFF
cdr3_nt: TGTGCCTGGAGGAACGCGGGGGTTAGTGAAGCTTTCTTT

v_call: TRBV2
d_call: TRBD2
clone_size: NA
j_call: TRBJ2-3
cdr3_aa: CASAGGLAGGDTQYF
cdr3_nt: TGTGCCAGCGCTGGGGGACTAGCGGGAGGAGATACGCAGTATTTT

v_call: TRBV2
d_call: NA
clone_size: NA
j_call: TRBJ2-3
cdr3_aa: CASQAPNRRTDTQYF
cdr3_nt: TGTGCCAGCCAGGCCCCTAACAGGCGCACAGATACGCAGTATTTT

v_call: TRBV7-8
d_call: NA
clone_size: NA
j_call: TRBJ1-6
cdr3_aa: CASSMGQAVYNSPLHF
cdr3_nt: TGTGCCAGCAGCATGGGCCAAGCCGTCTATAATTCACCCCTCCACTTT

v_call: TRBV28
d_call: NA
clone_size: NA
j_call: TRBJ1-2
cdr3_aa: CASSLLPGSYVYTF
cdr3_nt: TGTGCCAGCAGTTTATTGCCAGGATCTTATGTCTACACCTTC

v_call: TRBV6-5
d_call: NA
clone_size: NA
j_call: TRBJ1-2
cdr3_aa: CASSYSRFGGYTF
cdr3_nt: TGTGCCAGCAGTTACTCGAGGTTTGGGGGCTACACCTTC

v_call: TRBV21-1
d_call: NA
clone_size: NA
j_call: TRBJ2-7
cdr3_aa: CASNDRRGVHYEQYF
cdr3_nt: TGTGCCAGCAACGACAGGCGTGGTGTCCACTACGAGCAGTACTTC

v_call: TRBV7-9
d_call: NA
clone_size: NA
j_call: TRBJ1-5
cdr3_aa: CASSSQDQPQHF
cdr3_nt: TGTGCCAGCAGCTCGCAGGATCAGCCCCAGCATTTT

v_call: TRBV7-2
d_call: TRBD1
clone_size: NA
j_call: TRBJ1-1
cdr3_aa: CASSLTPQGARSTEAFF
cdr3_nt: TGTGCCAGCAGCTTAACTCCACAGGGGGCTCGGTCCACTGAAGCTTTCTTT

v_call: TRBV6-6
d_call: TRBD1
clone_size: NA
j_call: TRBJ1-2
cdr3_aa: CASSSQGADYGYTF
cdr3_nt: TGTGCCAGCAGTTCACAGGGGGCCGACTATGGCTACACCTTC

v_call: TRBV15
d_call: NA
clone_size: few
j_call: TRBJ2-7
cdr3_aa: CATSNRDEQYF
cdr3_nt: TGTGCCACCAGTAACAGGGACGAGCAGTACTTC

v_call: TRBV7-9
d_call: TRBD2
clone_size: NA
j_call: TRBJ2-7
cdr3_aa: CASSSLSGGADEQYF
cdr3_nt: TGTGCCAGCAGCTCCCTTAGCGGGGGGGCCGACGAGCAGTACTTC

v_call: TRBV7-2
d_call: NA
clone_size: NA
j_call: TRBJ2-2
cdr3_aa: CASSLGLNTGELFF
cdr3_nt: TGTGCCAGCAGCTTAGGTTTAAACACCGGGGAGCTGTTTTTT

v_call: TRBV4-3
d_call: NA
clone_size: NA
j_call: TRBJ1-5
cdr3_aa: CASSHGLGPQHF
cdr3_nt: TGCGCCAGCAGCCACGGGTTAGGGCCCCAGCATTTT

v_call: TRBV6-1
d_call: NA
clone_size: NA
j_call: TRBJ1-2
cdr3_aa: CASSDLILSGISYGYTF
cdr3_nt: TGTGCCAGCAGTGACCTCATCCTATCGGGAATCAGCTATGGCTACACCTTC

v_call: TRBV28
d_call: NA
clone_size: NA
j_call: TRBJ2-7
cdr3_aa: CASRDGLLNGEQYF
cdr3_nt: TGTGCCAGCAGGGACGGACTCCTCAACGGCGAGCAGTACTTC

v_call: TRBV6-5
d_call: NA
clone_size: few
j_call: TRBJ2-7
cdr3_aa: CASSSHLDSYEQYF
cdr3_nt: TGTGCCAGCAGTTCCCACCTGGACAGTTACGAGCAGTACTTC

v_call: TRBV28
d_call: TRBD2
clone_size: NA
j_call: TRBJ2-5
cdr3_aa: CASRIGTSGGIGETQYF
cdr3_nt: TGTGCCAGCAGAATCGGGACTAGCGGGGGAATAGGGGAGACCCAGTACTTC

v_call: TRBV5-1
d_call: NA
clone_size: NA
j_call: TRBJ2-1
cdr3_aa: CASSLERDLQFF
cdr3_nt: TGCGCCAGCAGCTTGGAACGGGACTTGCAGTTCTTC

v_call: TRBV12-5
d_call: TRBD1
clone_size: NA
j_call: TRBJ1-3
cdr3_aa: CASGLVLRTGEDSVSGNTIYF
cdr3_nt: TGTGCTAGTGGTTTAGTTCTGAGGACAGGGGAAGATTCGGTATCTGGAAACACCATATATTTT

v_call: TRBV7-2
d_call: NA
clone_size: NA
j_call: TRBJ1-4
cdr3_aa: CASSFWGTTDEKLFF
cdr3_nt: TGTGCCAGCAGCTTCTGGGGGACTACGGATGAAAAACTGTTTTTT

v_call: TRBV29-1
d_call: TRBD2
clone_size: NA
j_call: TRBJ2-4
cdr3_aa: CSVTNRGGGIQYF
cdr3_nt: TGCAGCGTCACGAACCGCGGGGGAGGCATTCAGTACTTC

v_call: TRBV10-1
d_call: TRBD2
clone_size: few
j_call: TRBJ2-3
cdr3_aa: CASSYGGSHTDTQYF
cdr3_nt: TGCGCCAGCTCTTACGGGGGGTCCCACACAGATACGCAGTATTTT

v_call: TRBV6-5
d_call: NA
clone_size: NA
j_call: TRBJ2-7
cdr3_aa: CASSFTGHGIYEQYF
cdr3_nt: TGTGCCAGCAGTTTTACGGGACACGGGATCTACGAGCAGTACTTC

v_call: TRBV2
d_call: NA
clone_size: NA
j_call: TRBJ2-5
cdr3_aa: CASSATGTTEETQYF
cdr3_nt: TGTGCCAGCAGCGCAACCGGGACAACCGAAGAGACCCAGTACTTC

v_call: TRBV6-1
d_call: NA
clone_size: NA
j_call: TRBJ1-2
cdr3_aa: CASSRGSYGYTF
cdr3_nt: TGTGCCAGCAGTCGGGGTTCCTATGGCTACACCTTC

v_call: TRBV4-1
d_call: TRBD2
clone_size: NA
j_call: TRBJ2-7
cdr3_aa: CASSQDRARGGPYEQYF
cdr3_nt: TGCGCCAGCAGCCAAGACAGAGCCCGCGGGGGTCCTTACGAGCAGTACTTC

v_call: TRBV2
d_call: TRBD2
clone_size: NA
j_call: TRBJ2-3
cdr3_aa: CASKRRGVADTQYF
cdr3_nt: TGTGCCAGCAAAAGGCGGGGGGTAGCAGATACGCAGTATTTT

v_call: TRBV4-1
d_call: TRBD1
clone_size: NA
j_call: TRBJ1-1
cdr3_aa: CASSQVGQGRNTEAFF
cdr3_nt: TGCGCCAGCAGCCAAGTCGGACAGGGGAGGAACACTGAAGCTTTCTTT

v_call: TRBV5-1
d_call: NA
clone_size: NA
j_call: TRBJ2-5
cdr3_aa: CASSPTGSTVSETQYF
cdr3_nt: TGCGCCAGCAGCCCTACGGGATCCACCGTTTCGGAGACCCAGTACTTC

v_call: TRBV5-1
d_call: TRBD2
clone_size: NA
j_call: TRBJ2-5
cdr3_aa: CASSLGGLAGQETQYF
cdr3_nt: TGCGCCAGCAGCTTGGGTGGACTAGCGGGCCAAGAGACCCAGTACTTC